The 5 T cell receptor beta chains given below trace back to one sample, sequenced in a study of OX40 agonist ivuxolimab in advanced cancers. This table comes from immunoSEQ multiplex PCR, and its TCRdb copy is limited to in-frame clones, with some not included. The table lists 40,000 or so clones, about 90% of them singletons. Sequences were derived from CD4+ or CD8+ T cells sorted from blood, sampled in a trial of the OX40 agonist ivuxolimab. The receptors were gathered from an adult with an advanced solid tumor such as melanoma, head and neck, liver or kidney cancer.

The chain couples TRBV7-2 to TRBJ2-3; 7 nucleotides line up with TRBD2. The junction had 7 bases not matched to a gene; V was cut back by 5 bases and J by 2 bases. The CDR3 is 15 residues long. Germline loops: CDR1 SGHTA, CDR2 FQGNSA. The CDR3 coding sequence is TGTGCCAGCAGCCTAATGAGCGGGAACACAGATACGCAGTATTTT. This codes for CASSLMSGNTDTQYF. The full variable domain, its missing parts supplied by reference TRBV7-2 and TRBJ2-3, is GAGVSQSPSNKVTEKGKDVELRCDPISGHTALYWYRQSLGQGLEFLIYFQGNSAPDKSGLPSDRFSAERTGGSVSTLTIQRTQQEDSAVYLCASSLMSGNTDTQYFGPGTRLTVL.

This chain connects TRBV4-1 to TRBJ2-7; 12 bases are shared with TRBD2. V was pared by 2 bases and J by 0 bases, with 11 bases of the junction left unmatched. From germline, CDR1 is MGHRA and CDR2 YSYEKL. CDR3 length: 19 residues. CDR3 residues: CASSQLHLAGGPSSYEQYF. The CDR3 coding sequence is TGCGCCAGCAGCCAACTCCACCTAGCGGGAGGGCCCAGCTCCTACGAGCAGTACTTC.

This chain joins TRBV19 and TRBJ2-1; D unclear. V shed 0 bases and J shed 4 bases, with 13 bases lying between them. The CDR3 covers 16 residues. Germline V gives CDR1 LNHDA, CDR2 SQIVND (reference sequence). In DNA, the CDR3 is TGTGCCAGTAGTATAGATCGTCGCGGCTCTTACAATGAGCAGTTCTTC. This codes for CASSIDRRGSYNEQFF.

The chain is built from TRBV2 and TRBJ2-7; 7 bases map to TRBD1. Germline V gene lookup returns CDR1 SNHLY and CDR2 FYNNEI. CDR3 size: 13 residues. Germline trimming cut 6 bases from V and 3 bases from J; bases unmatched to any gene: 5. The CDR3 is CASRWDSNYEQYV. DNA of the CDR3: TGTGCCAGCAGATGGGACAGCAACTACGAGCAGTACGTC.

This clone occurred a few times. CDR3 nucleotides: TGTGCCAGCAGTTTATACAGGGGCACTGAAGCTTTCTTT. Translated: CASSLYRGTEAFF. The rearrangement links TRBV28 to TRBJ1-1, with 7 bases matching TRBD1. The CDR3 consists of 13 residues. V shed 1 base, J shed 4 bases, and the junction held 0 bases outside the gene matches. From germline, CDR1 is MDHEN and CDR2 SYDVKM.